This entry concerns a single T cell receptor beta chain. Its cognate antigen is unknown. The PCR contained 60 Vbeta and 13 Jbeta primers. Measured with immunoSEQ multiplex PCR; TCRdb has only the in-frame clones, and not every one. The data hold about 140,000 clones, with just under 85% observed a single time. CDR1 is SGHNT and CDR2 is YYREEE in the germline V gene (reference sequence). The CDR3 is 14 amino acids. The V and J ends lost 4 bases and 8 bases, in that order; junction bases with no gene match: 8. The entry originates in a study of cytomegalovirus exposure and HLA in healthy donors. On the study more broadly: Early on, a data release was issued that held roughly 84 million unique TCRs from HLA-typed donors.

Study observations and caveats: An analysis was carried out later, and it reportedly showed fewer N-insertions in an Asian-associated ancestry cluster than the approximately 700-donor mean. In a later analysis, CMV-associated beta chains were mostly HLA-associated, it appeared.

The clonotype comes from a woman aged 40-49 years in good health and CMV-seronegative. Input material: PBMCs. V is TRBV5-4 and J is TRBJ2-1; TRBD2 agrees at 8 bases. The CDR3 region is CASSLTSGRHEQFF. In DNA form, the CDR3 reads TGTGCCAGCAGCCTTACTAGCGGAAGGCATGAGCAGTTCTTC.